These T cell receptor beta chains were read from a single sample in a study of identical twins' blood T cells. TCRdb used MiXCR to reprocess the 5' RACE reads, holding one entry per CDR3 protein. The sample lists hundreds of thousands of distinct CDR3 sequences, about 28% seen once, with approximately 6.6% in the top ten. Sequenced material: PBMCs. Source of these receptors: a woman aged 18-50 years in good health. CDR3s include the opening cysteine and the closing phenylalanine or tryptophan. Each record gives: J gene, D gene, V gene, clone size, CDR3 protein, CDR3 DNA. D genes are given only for firm matches. Expanded clones are given a class, and other clones once, few, many or no size at all.

>TRBJ2-1|.|TRBV12-3/TRBV12-4|.
CASSFSGADEQFF
TGTGCCAGCAGTTTTTCTGGCGCGGATGAGCAGTTCTTC
>TRBJ2-1|TRBD1|TRBV3-1|once
CASSHGTDPYNEQFF
TGTGCCAGCAGCCATGGGACAGACCCGTACAATGAGCAGTTCTTC
>TRBJ2-1|TRBD2|TRBV20-1|.
CSATLAGVGEQFF
TGCAGTGCTACACTAGCGGGAGTTGGTGAGCAGTTCTTC
>TRBJ2-2|.|TRBV7-9|.
CAKGHPNTGELFF
TGTGCCAAGGGACACCCGAACACCGGGGAGCTGTTTTTT
>TRBJ2-2|.|TRBV5-6|few
CASSLAREVPEELFF
TGTGCCAGCAGCTTGGCAAGAGAGGTTCCTGAGGAGCTGTTTTTT
>TRBJ1-2|TRBD1|TRBV27|few
CASRQGNYGYTF
TGTGCCAGCAGACAGGGGAACTATGGCTACACCTTC
>TRBJ1-5|.|TRBV11-2|.
CASSLDRGGRVHF
TGTGCCAGCAGCTTAGATCGGGGGGGCCGGGTACATTTT
>TRBJ2-7|.|TRBV20-1|.
CSASVGINSYEQYF
TGCAGTGCTAGTGTGGGGATCAACTCCTACGAGCAGTACTTC
>TRBJ1-1|.|TRBV20-1|many
CSVTPTAIEAFF
TGCAGTGTCACACCGACCGCTATTGAAGCTTTCTTT
>TRBJ1-4|.|TRBV28|few
CASSLLKSGPTAFF
TGTGCCAGCAGTTTATTAAAGTCGGGGCCAACGGCGTTTTTT
>TRBJ2-7|.|TRBV20-1|many
CSAIQGRYYEQYF
TGCAGTGCTATCCAGGGGCGCTACTACGAGCAGTACTTC
>TRBJ1-1|.|TRBV20-1|.
CSARPGSKAFF
TGCAGTGCTAGGCCCGGGAGCAAGGCTTTCTTT
>TRBJ1-3|.|TRBV10-2|many
CASRSGNTIYF
TGTGCCAGCAGATCGGGAAACACCATATATTTT
>TRBJ2-7|.|TRBV18|few
CASSPPGTSFAQYF
TGTGCCAGCTCACCACCAGGGACCTCCTTCGCGCAGTACTTC
>TRBJ1-2|.|TRBV5-1|few
CASSLLTTGGYGYTF
TGCGCCAGCAGCTTGTTGACAACCGGGGGCTATGGCTACACCTTC
>TRBJ1-5|TRBD1|TRBV29-1|few
CSASTGLRTQHF
TGCAGCGCCTCGACAGGGTTGAGGACCCAGCATTTT
>TRBJ1-5|.|TRBV9|.
CASIPRANPNQPQHF
TGTGCCAGCATCCCCCGGGCAAACCCCAATCAGCCCCAGCATTTT
>TRBJ1-2|.|TRBV29-1|.
CSVVNGLTNYGYTF
TGCAGCGTCGTAAACGGACTGACCAACTATGGCTACACCTTC
>TRBJ2-1|.|TRBV11-3|many
CASSLDGLRVSYNEQFF
TGTGCCAGCAGCTTAGACGGGTTGCGGGTCTCCTACAATGAGCAGTTCTTC
>TRBJ2-4|.|TRBV5-5|many
CASNAQVGNIQYF
TGTGCCAGCAACGCCCAGGTTGGGAACATTCAGTACTTC
>TRBJ1-3|.|TRBV11-2|many
CASSLDFRTASNF
TGTGCCAGCAGCTTAGATTTCAGGACGGCGTCGAATTTT
>TRBJ1-2|.|TRBV4-1|many
CASSLKEDSLYGYTF
TGCGCCAGCAGCCTCAAAGAGGACAGCCTCTATGGCTACACCTTC
>TRBJ2-7|.|TRBV5-1|few
CASIEYEQYF
TGCGCCAGCATAGAGTACGAGCAGTACTTC
>TRBJ2-7|TRBD1|TRBV11-2|many
CASGTGVSYEQYF
TGTGCCAGCGGGACAGGAGTCTCCTACGAGCAGTACTTC
>TRBJ2-3|.|TRBV11-2|many
CASSVQRAQYF
TGTGCCAGCAGCGTCCAGCGGGCGCAGTATTTT
>TRBJ2-1|.|TRBV13|.
CASSLVQPSDEQFF
TGTGCCAGCAGCTTAGTCCAGCCCTCTGATGAGCAGTTCTTC
>TRBJ2-1|TRBD2|TRBV20-1|few
CSARGTPGLAGGEQFF
TGCAGTGCTAGGGGTACACCGGGACTAGCGGGAGGTGAGCAGTTCTTC